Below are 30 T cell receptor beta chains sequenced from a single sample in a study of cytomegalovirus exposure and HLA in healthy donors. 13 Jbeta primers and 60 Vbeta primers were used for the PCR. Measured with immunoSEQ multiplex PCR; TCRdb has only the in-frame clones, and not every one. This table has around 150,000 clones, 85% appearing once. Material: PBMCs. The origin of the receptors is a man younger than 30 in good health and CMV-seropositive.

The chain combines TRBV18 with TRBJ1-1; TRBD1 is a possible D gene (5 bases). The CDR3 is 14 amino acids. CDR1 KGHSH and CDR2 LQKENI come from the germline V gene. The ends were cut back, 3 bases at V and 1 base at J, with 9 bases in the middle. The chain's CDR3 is CASSPTTGNTEAFF. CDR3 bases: TGTGCCAGCTCACCTACCACAGGGAACACTGAAGCTTTCTTT. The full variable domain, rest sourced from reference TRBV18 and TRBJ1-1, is NAGVMQNPRHLVRRRGQEARLRCSPMKGHSHVYWYRQLPEEGLKFMVYLQKENIIDESGMPKERFSAEFPKEGPSILRIQQVVRGDSAAYFCASSPTTGNTEAFFGQGTRLTVV.

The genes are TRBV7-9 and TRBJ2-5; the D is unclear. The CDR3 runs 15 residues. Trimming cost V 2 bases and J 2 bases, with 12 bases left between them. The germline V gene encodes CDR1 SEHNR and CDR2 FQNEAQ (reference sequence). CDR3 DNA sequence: TGTGCCAGCAGCTTACTCCCCAGGCCACAAGAGACCCAGTACTTC. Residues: CASSLLPRPQETQYF.

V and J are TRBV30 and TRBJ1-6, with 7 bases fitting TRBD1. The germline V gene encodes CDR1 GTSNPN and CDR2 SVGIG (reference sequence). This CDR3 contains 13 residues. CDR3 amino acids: CAHGGQINSPLHF. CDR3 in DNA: TGTGCACACGGGGGACAGATTAATTCACCCCTCCACTTT.

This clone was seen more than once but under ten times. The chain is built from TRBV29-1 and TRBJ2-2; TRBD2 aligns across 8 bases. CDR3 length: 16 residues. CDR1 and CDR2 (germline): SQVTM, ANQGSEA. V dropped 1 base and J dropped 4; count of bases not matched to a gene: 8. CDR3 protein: CSVEGRGVTGTGELFF. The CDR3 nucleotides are TGCAGCGTTGAAGGGCGGGGGGTCACGGGCACCGGGGAGCTGTTTTTT.

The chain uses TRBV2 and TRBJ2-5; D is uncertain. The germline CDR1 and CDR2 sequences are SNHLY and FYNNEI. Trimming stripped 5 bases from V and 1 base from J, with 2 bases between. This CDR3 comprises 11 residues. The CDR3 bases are TGTGCCAGCAGTCTCCAAGAGACCCAGTACTTC. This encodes CASSLQETQYF.

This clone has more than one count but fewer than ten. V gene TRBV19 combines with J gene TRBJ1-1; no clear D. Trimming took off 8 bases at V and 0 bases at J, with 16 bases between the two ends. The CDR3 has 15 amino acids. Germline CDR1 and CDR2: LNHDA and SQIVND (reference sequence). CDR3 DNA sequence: TGTGCCAGTCACGAGCGAGGGTACATGAACACTGAAGCTTTCTTT. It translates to CASHERGYMNTEAFF.

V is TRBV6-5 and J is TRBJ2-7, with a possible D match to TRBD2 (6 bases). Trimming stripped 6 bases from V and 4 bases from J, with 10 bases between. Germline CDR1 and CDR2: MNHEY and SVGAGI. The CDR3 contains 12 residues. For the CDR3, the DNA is TGTGCCAGCAGCCAGACTAGGTACGAGCAGTACTTC. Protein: CASSQTRYEQYF.

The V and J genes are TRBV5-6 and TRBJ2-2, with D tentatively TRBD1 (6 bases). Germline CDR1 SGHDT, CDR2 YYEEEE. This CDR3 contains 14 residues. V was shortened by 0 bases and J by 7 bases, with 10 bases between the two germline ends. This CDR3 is CASSLVVGHGELFF. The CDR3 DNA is TGTGCCAGCAGCTTGGTAGTGGGACACGGGGAGCTGTTTTTT.

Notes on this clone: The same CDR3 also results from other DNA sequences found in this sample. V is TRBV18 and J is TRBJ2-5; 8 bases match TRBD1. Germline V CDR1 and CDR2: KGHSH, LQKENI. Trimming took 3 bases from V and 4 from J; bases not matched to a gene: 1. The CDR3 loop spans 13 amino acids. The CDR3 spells CASSPRGLETQYF. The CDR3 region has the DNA TGTGCCAGCTCACCCAGGGGGCTAGAGACCCAGTACTTC.

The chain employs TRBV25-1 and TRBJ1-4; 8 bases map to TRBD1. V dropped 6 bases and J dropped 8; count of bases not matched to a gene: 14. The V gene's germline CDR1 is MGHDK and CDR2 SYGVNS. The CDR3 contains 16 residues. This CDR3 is CASRGDRRASQEKLFF. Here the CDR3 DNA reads TGTGCCAGCAGAGGGGACAGGAGGGCCTCACAGGAAAAACTGTTTTTT.

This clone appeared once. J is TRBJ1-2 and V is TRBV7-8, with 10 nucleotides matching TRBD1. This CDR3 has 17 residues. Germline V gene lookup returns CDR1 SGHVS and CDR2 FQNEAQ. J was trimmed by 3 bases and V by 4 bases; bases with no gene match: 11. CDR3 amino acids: CASSSHSGTGDYYGYTF. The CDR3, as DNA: TGTGCCAGCAGCTCTCACTCAGGGACAGGGGATTACTATGGCTACACCTTC.

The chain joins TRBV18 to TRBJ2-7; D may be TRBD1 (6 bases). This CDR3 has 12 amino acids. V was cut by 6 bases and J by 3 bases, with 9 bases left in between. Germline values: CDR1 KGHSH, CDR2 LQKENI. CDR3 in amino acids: CASSADSYEQYF. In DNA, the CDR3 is TGTGCCAGCTCTGCGGACAGCTACGAGCAGTACTTC.

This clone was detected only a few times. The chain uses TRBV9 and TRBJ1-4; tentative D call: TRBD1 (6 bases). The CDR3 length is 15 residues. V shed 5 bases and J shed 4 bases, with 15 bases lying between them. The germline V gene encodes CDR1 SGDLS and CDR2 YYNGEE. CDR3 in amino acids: CASSRGQFLNEKLFF. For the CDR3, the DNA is TGTGCCAGCAGTCGAGGACAGTTCCTTAATGAAAAACTGTTTTTT.

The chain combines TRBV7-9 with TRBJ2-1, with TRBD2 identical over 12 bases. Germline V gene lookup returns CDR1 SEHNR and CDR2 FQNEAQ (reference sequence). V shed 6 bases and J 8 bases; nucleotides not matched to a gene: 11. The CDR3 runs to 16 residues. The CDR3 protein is CASRRASGGGWDEQFF. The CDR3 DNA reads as TGTGCCAGCAGGCGAGCTAGCGGGGGGGGGTGGGATGAGCAGTTCTTC.

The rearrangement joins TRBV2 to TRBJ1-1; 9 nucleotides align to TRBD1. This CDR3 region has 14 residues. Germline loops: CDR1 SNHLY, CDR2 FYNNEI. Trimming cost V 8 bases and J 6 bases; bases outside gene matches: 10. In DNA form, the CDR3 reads TGTGCCAGCCGCCATCCGGGACAGGGCTCTGAAGCTTTCTTT. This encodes CASRHPGQGSEAFF.

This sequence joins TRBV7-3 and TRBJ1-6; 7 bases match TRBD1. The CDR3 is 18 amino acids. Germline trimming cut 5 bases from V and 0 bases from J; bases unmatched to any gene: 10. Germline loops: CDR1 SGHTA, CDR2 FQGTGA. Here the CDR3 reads CASSDYRGPSSYNSPLHF. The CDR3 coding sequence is TGTGCCAGCAGCGATTACAGGGGTCCGAGCTCCTATAATTCACCCCTCCACTTT.

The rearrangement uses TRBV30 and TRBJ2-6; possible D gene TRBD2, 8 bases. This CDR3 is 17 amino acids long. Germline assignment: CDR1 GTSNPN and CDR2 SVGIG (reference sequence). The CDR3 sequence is CAGGRGTAGAGANVLTF. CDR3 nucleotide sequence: TGTGCGGGGGGGCGCGGGACAGCGGGGGCTGGGGCCAACGTCCTGACTTTC.

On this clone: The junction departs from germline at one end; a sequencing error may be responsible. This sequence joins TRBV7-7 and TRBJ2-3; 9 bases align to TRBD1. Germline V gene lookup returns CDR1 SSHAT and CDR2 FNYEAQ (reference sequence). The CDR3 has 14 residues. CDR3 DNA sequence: TGTGCTAGCAGCCTCGACAGGGGGGCAGATACGCAGTATTTT. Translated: CASSLDRGADTQYF. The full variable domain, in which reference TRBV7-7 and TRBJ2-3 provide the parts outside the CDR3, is GAGVSQSPRYKVTKRGQDVTLRCDPISSHATLYWYQQALGQGPEFLTYFNYEAQPDKSGLPSDRFSAERPEGSISTLTIQRTEQRDSAMYRCASSLDRGADTQYFGPGTRLTVL.

DNA of the CDR3: TGTGCCAGCAGCGGAGGGACAGGGGGGAACACCTACGAGCAGTACTTC. Its translation is CASSGGTGGNTYEQYF. The rearrangement joins TRBV5-4 to TRBJ2-7; 11 bases line up with TRBD1. Trimming at V came to 4 bases and at J to 2 bases, leaving 8 bases not matched to a gene. The CDR3 is 16 amino acids. Germline loops: CDR1 SGHNT, CDR2 YYREEE (reference sequence).

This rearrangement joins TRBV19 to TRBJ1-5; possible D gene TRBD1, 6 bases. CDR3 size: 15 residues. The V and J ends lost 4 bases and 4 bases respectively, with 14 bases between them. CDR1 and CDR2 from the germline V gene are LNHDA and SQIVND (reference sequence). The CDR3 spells CASSNPGEGNQPQHF. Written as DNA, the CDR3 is TGTGCCAGTAGTAATCCAGGGGAGGGTAATCAGCCCCAGCATTTT.

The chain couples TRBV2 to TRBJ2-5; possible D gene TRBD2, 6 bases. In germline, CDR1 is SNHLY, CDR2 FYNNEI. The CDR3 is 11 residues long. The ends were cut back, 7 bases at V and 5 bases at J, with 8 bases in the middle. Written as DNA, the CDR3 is TGTGCCAGCACGGGGAGGGAGACCCAGTACTTC. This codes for CASTGRETQYF.

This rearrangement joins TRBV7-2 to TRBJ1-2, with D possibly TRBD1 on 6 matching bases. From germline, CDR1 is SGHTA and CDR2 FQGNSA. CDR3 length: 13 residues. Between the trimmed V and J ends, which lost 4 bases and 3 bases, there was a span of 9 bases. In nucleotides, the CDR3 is TGTGCCAGCAGCTATAGACAGGACTATGGCTACACCTTC. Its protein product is CASSYRQDYGYTF.

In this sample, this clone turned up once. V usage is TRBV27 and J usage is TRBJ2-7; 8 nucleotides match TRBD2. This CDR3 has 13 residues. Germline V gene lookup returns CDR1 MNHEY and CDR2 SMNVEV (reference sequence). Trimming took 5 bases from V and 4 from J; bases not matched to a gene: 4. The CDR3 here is CASSPGTSYEQYF. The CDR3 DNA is TGTGCCAGCAGTCCCGGGACTAGTTACGAGCAGTACTTC.

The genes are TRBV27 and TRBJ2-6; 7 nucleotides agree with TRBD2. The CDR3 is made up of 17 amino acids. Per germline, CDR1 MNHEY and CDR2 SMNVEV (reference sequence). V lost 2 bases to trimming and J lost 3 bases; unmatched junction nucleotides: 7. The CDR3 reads CASSLNGGVSGANVLTF. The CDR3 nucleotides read TGTGCCAGCAGTTTAAATGGGGGGGTGAGTGGGGCCAACGTCCTGACTTTC.

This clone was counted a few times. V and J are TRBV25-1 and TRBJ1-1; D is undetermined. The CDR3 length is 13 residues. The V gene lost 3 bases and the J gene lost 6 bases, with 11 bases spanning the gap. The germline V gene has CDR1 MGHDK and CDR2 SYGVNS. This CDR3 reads CASSERFGAEAFF. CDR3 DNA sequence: TGTGCCAGCAGTGAGCGGTTCGGGGCTGAAGCTTTCTTT.

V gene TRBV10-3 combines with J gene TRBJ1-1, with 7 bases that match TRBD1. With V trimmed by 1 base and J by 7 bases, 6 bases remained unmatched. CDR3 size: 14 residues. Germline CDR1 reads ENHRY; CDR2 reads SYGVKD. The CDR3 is CAISELTGTVEAFF. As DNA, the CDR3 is TGTGCCATCAGTGAGTTAACCGGGACAGTTGAAGCTTTCTTT.

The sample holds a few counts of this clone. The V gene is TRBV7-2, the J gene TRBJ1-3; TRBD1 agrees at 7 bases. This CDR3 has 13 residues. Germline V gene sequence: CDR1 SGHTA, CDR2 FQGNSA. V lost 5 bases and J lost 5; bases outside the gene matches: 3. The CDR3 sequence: CASSVGQRNTIYF. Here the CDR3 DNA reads TGTGCCAGCAGCGTGGGACAGAGAAACACCATATATTTT.

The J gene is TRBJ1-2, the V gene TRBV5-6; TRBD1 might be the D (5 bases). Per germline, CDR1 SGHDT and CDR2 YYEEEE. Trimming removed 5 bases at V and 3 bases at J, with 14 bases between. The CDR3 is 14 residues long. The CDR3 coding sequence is TGTGCCAGCAGTCGGCGGGGGAATGACTATGGCTACACCTTC. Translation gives CASSRRGNDYGYTF.

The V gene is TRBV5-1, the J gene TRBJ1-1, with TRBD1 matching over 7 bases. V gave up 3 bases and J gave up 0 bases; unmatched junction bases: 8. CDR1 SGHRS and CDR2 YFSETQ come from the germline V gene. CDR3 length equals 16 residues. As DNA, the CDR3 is TGCGCCAGCAGCTATAGGGGGACAGCCATGAACACTGAAGCTTTCTTT. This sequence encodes CASSYRGTAMNTEAFF.

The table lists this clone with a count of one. CDR3 loop: CASSGAGTSNTGELFF. In DNA form, the CDR3 reads TGTGCCAGCAGCGGCGCCGGGACTAGTAACACCGGGGAGCTGTTTTTT. The rearrangement uses TRBV9 and TRBJ2-2; TRBD2 agrees at 8 bases. J was trimmed by 2 bases and V by 3 bases; bases with no gene match: 6. The CDR3 consists of 16 residues. Germline V lookup: CDR1 SGDLS, CDR2 YYNGEE.